This entry features one T cell receptor (beta chain) sequence. Its target is unknown. The data were obtained in a study of human CD8 memory T cell subsets. UMI-labeled 5' RACE was the method by which TCR beta libraries were made. TCRdb reprocessed the 5' RACE reads and keeps a single row for each CDR3 protein, giving no DNA. In total, the table holds about 11,000 distinct CDR3 sequences. Study-wide results and caveats: The stem-like memory and precursor exhausted T cell populations displayed similarly high diversity, which was not the case for effector memory cells.

The source of this sequence is a human donor in good health. Sequences were obtained from CD8+ stem-like memory T cells (TSCM and TCM) sorted from PBMCs. Subset: stem-like memory CD8 T cells (TSTEM), CCR7+ PD-1- TIGIT-.

The CDR3: CASSVSRGTTEAFF. V and J are TRBV9 and TRBJ1-1. Germline values: CDR1 SGDLS, CDR2 YYNGEE. The CDR3 length is 14 residues.